This TCR beta chain was recovered during a study of CD8 T cells in Susac syndrome. The RNA, roughly 0.45 to 1 ug, was put through reverse transcription using random hexamers. From the immunoSEQ multiplex PCR reads, TCRdb called clonotypes with MiXCR, one entry per CDR3 protein. The sample consists of fewer than 90,000 distinct CDR3 sequences, approximately 93% of them appearing once. This clonotype showed up just a few times. Sequencing input: CD8+ T cells from PBMCs. The clonotype was recovered from a human donor with Susac syndrome.

The CDR3 coding sequence is TGTGCCAGCAGCTTGGCCTGGTCCAACTTCGGAAATAATTCACCCCTCCACTTT. It codes for CASSLAWSNFGNNSPLHF. The V gene is TRBV5-6, the J gene TRBJ1-6, with D unclear. The CDR3 is 18 residues long. From germline, CDR1 is SGHDT and CDR2 YYEEEE. The ends were cut back, 0 bases at V and 5 bases at J, with 18 bases in the middle.